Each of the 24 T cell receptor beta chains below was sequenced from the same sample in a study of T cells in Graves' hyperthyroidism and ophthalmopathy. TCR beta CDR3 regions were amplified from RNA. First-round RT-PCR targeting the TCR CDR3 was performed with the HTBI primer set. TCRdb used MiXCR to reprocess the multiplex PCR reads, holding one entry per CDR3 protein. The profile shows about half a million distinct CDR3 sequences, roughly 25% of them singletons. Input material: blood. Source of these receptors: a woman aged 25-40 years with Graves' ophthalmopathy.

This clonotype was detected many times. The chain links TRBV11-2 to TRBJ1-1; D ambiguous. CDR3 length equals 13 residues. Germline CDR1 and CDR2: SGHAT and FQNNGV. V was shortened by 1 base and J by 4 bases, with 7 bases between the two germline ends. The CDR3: CASSLGGVTEAFF. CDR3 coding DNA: TGTGCCAGCAGCTTAGGGGGAGTCACTGAAGCTTTCTTT.

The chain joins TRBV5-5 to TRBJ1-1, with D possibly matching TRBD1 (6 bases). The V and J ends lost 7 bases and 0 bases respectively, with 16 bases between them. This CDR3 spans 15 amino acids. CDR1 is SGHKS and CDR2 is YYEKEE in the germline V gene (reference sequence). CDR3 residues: CASLKEGVLNTEAFF. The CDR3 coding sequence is TGTGCCAGCTTGAAAGAGGGGGTTTTGAACACTGAAGCTTTCTTT.

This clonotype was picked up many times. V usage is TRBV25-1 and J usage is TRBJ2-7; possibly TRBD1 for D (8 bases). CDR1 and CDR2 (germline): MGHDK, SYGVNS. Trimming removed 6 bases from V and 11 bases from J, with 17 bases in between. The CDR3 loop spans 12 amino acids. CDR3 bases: TGTGCCAGCAGAACCACAGGGGGGGGCGAGTACTTC. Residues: CASRTTGGGEYF.

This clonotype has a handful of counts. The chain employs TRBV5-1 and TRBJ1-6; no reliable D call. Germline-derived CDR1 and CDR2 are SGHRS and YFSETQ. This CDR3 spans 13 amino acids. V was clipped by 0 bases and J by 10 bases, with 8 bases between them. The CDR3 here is CASSLDMRSPLHF. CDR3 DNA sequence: TGCGCCAGCAGCTTGGACATGAGATCACCCCTCCACTTT.

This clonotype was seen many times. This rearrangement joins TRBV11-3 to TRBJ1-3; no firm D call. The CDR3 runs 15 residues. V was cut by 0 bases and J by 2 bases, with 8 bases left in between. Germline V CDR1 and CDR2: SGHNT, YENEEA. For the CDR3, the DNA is TGTGCCAGCAGCTTAGATACCGGGACTGGAAACACCATATATTTT. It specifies CASSLDTGTGNTIYF.

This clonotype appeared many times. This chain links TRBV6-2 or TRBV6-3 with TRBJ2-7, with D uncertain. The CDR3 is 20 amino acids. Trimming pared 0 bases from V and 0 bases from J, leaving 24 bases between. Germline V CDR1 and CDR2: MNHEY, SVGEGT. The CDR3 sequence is CASSYSIGFHRVAFSYEQYF. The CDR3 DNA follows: TGTGCCAGCAGTTACTCCATCGGGTTTCATAGGGTGGCGTTCTCCTACGAGCAGTACTTC.

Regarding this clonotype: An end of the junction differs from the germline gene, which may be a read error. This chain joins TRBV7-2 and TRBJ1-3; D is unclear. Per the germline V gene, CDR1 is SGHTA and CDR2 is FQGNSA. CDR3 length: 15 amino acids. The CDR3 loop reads CASSLVGLPGNTIYF. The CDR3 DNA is TGTGCCAGCAGCTTAGTAGGCCTACCTGGGAACACCATATATTTT.

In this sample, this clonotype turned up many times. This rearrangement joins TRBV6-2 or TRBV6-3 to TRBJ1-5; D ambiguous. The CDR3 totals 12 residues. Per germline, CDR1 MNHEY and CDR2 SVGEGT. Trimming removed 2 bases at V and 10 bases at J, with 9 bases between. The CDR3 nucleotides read TGTGCCAGCAGTTACCATTCTGGTCCCCAGCATTTT. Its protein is CASSYHSGPQHF.

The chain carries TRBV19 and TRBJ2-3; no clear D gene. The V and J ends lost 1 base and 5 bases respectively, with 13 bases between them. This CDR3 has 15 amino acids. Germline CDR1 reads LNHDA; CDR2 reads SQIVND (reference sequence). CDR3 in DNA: TGTGCCAGTAGTATAGTGGCCAGTTTTGGAGATACGCAGTATTTT. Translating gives CASSIVASFGDTQYF. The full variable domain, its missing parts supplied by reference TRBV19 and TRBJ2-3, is DGGITQSPKYLFRKEGQNVTLSCEQNLNHDAMYWYRQDPGQGLRLIYYSQIVNDFQKGDIAEGYSVSREKKESFPLTVTSAQKNPTAFYLCASSIVASFGDTQYFGPGTRLTVL.

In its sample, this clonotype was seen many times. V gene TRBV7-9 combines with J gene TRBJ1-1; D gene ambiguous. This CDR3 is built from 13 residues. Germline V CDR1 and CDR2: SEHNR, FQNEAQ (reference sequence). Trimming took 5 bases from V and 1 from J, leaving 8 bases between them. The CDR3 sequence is CASSPIGNTEAFF. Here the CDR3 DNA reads TGTGCCAGCAGCCCCATCGGGAACACTGAAGCTTTCTTT.

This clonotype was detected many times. The CDR3 DNA reads TGTGCCAGCAGGGGGGACAGCTATAGCAATCAGCCCCAGCATTTT. Translating it yields CASRGDSYSNQPQHF. The rearrangement uses TRBV12-3 or TRBV12-4 and TRBJ1-5; 7 bases align to TRBD1. V dropped 6 bases and J dropped 0; count of bases not matched to a gene: 5. CDR3 length: 15 amino acids.

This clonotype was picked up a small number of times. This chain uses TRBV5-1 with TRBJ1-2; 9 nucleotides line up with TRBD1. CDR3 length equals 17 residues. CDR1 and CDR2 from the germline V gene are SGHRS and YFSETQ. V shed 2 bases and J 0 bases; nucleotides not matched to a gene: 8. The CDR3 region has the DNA TGCGCCAGCAGCTTTCCACCGGGACAGGGATCTAACTATGGCTACACCTTC. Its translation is CASSFPPGQGSNYGYTF. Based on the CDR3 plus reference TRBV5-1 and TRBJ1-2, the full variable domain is KAGVTQTPRYLIKTRGQQVTLSCSPISGHRSVSWYQQTPGQGLQFLFEYFSETQRNKGNFPGRFSGRQFSNSRSEMNVSTLELGDSALYLCASSFPPGQGSNYGYTFGSGTRLTVV.

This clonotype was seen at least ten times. The CDR3 sequence is CASSWGQGIYGYTF. CDR3 DNA sequence: TGTGCCAGCAGCTGGGGACAAGGAATCTATGGCTACACCTTC. The rearrangement links TRBV6-1 to TRBJ1-2; a weak D match, TRBD1 (6 bases). Per the germline V gene, CDR1 is MNHNS and CDR2 is SASEGT. This CDR3 is built from 14 residues. The germline V and J ends were trimmed by 6 bases and 4 bases, with 15 bases remaining between them.

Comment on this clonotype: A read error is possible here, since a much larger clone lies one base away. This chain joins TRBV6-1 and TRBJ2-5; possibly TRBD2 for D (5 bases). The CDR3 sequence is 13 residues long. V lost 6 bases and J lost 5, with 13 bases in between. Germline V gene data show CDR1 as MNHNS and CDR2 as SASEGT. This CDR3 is CASSERGFETQYF. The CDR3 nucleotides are TGTGCCAGCAGCGAACGGGGTTTTGAGACCCAGTACTTC.

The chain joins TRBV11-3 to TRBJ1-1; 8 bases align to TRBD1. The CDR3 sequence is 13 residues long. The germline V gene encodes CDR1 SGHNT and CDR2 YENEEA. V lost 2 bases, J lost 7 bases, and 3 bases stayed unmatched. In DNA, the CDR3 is TGTGCCAGCAGCTTAAGTGGACAGGGTGAAGCTTTCTTT. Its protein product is CASSLSGQGEAFF. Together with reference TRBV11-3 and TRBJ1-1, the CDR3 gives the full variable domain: EAGVVQSPRYKIIEKKQPVAFWCNPISGHNTLYWYLQNLGQGPELLIRYENEEAVDDSQLPKDRFSAERLKGVDSTLKIQPAELGDSAVYLCASSLSGQGEAFFGQGTRLTVV.

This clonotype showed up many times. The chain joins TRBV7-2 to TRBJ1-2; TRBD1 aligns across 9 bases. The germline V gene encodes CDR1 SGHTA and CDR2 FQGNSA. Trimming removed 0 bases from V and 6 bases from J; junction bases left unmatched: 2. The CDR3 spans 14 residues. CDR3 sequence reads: CASSLARTGDGYTF. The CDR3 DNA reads TGTGCCAGCAGCTTAGCGCGGACAGGGGATGGCTACACCTTC.

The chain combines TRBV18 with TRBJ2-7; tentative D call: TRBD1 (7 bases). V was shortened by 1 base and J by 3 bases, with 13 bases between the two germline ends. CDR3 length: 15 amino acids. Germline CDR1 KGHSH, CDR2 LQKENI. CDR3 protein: CASSPQGGGVYEQYF. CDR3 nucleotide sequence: TGTGCCAGCTCACCACAAGGAGGGGGCGTCTACGAGCAGTACTTC.

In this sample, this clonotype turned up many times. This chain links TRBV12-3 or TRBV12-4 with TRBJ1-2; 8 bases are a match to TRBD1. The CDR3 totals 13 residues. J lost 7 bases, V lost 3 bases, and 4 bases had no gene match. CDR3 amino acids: CASSFRTGIGYTF. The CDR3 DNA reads TGTGCCAGCAGTTTCAGGACAGGGATTGGCTACACCTTC.

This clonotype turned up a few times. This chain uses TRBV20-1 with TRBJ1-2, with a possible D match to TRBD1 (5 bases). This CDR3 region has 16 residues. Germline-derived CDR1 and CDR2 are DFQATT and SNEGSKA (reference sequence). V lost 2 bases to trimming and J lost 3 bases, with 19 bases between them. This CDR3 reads CSARTRIVGGDYGYTF. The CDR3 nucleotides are TGCAGTGCTAGAACTAGGATCGTTGGGGGGGACTATGGCTACACCTTC.

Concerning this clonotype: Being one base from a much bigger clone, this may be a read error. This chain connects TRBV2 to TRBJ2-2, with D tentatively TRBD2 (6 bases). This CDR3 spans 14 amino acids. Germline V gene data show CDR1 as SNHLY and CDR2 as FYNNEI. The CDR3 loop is CATRGTKGTGELCF. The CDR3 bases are TGTGCCACCCGCGGGACGAAAGGCACCGGGGAGCTGTGTTTT. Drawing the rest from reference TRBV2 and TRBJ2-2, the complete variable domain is EPEVTQTPSHQVTQMGQEVILRCVPISNHLYFYWYRQILGQKVEFLVSFYNNEISEKSEIFDDQFSVERPDGSNFTLKIRSTKLEDSAMYFCATRGTKGTGELCFGEGSRLTVL.

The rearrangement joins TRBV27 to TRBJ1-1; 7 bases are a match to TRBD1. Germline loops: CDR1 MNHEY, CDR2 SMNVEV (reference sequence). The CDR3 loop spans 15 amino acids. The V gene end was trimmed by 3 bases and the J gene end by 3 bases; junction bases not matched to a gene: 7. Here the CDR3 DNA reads TGTGCCAGCAGTTTCGACAGGGACGGAGACACTGAAGCTTTCTTT. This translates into CASSFDRDGDTEAFF.

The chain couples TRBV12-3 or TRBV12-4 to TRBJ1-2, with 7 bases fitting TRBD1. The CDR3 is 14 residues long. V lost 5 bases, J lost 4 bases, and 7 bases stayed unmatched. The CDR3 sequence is CASSPYSGGYGYTF. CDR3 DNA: TGTGCCAGCAGTCCATACTCAGGGGGCTATGGCTACACCTTC.

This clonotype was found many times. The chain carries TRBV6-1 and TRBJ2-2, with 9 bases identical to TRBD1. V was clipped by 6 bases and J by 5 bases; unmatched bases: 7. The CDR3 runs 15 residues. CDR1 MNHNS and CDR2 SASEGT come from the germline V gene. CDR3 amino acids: CASSITGGRTGELFF. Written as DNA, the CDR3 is TGTGCCAGCAGCATAACAGGGGGCCGGACCGGGGAGCTGTTTTTT.

CDR3 coding DNA: TGTGCCAGCAGTGAAATGGGCAGGGCGAACACTGAAGCTTTCTTT. Encoded protein: CASSEMGRANTEAFF. This chain uses TRBV6-1 with TRBJ1-1, with TRBD1 as a possible D gene (5 bases). The V end was cut by 2 bases, the J end by 1 base, with 11 bases between. Looked up from germline, CDR1 is MNHNS and CDR2 is SASEGT. This CDR3 has 15 amino acids.